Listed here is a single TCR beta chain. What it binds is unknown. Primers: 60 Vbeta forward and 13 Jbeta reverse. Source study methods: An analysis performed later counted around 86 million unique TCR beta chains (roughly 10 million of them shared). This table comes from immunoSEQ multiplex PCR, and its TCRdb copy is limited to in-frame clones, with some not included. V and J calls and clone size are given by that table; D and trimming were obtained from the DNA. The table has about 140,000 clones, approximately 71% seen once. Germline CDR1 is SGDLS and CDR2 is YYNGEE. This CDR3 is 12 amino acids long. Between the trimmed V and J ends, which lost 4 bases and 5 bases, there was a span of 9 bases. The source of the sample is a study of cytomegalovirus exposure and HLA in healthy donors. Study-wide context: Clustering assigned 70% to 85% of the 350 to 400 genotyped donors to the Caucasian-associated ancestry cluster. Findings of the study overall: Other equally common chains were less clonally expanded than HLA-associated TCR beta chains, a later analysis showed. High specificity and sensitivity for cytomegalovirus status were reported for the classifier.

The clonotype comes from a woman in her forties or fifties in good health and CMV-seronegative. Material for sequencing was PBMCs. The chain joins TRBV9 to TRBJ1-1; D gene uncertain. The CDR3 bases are TGTGCCAGCAGCCCGTATAATACTGAAGCTTTCTTT. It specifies CASSPYNTEAFF.